The text below deals with one T cell receptor beta chain. Its antigen is not yet known. No much larger clone is present one base from it, and per-base qualities are unavailable. Collaborating institutions collected whole blood in K2EDTA tubes following their own protocols. For TCRbeta analysis, collaborator samples were shipped as frozen whole blood, as isolated PBMCs, or as DNA extracted from either sample type. The V end gives up 1 base and the J end 3 bases, leaving 5 bases in the junction not matched to a gene. Per the germline V gene, LGHNA is the CDR1 and YSLEER is the CDR2. The CDR3 numbers 15 residues from cysteine through phenylalanine. Just the 45-base CDR3 DNA is kept, in frame starting at base 1. This entry comes from a study of blood T cell repertoires in COVID-19 (dated by TCRdb to about 2020). In terms of the full investigation: The collaborator samples originated in the United States, Italy and Spain and spanned the acute and convalescent phases of COVID-19. The material from the prospective study consisted of cDNA or gDNA derived from T cells, B-cell-depleted T cells, or PBMCs. Subjects who had been exposed to COVID-19, were actively infected with it, or had recovered from it provided the deeply sampled blood TCRbeta repertoires that made up the dataset. The repertoires were released in a freely available public database meant as a resource for research on the immune response to SARS-CoV-2. The samples were drawn from two sources: the first 160 participants of the ongoing ImmuneRACE study, and 1,200 or so subjects contributed by 6 global collaborators. A de-identified subject ID, COVID-19 status, age in years and sex were almost always included in the sample metadata. Where available, HLA class I and class II types were obtained from metadata supplied by the sample provider rather than from assay-based typing. The paper as a whole reports these results and caveats: Clinical and demographic metadata were provided uncurated, with the amount varying by source and participant.

TCRbeta CDR3 regions were amplified from genomic DNA using the immunoSEQ Assay, a bias-controlled multiplex PCR. Per the authors' processing: Within the assay, amplification of reference gene primers was used to estimate how many nucleated cells each sample contained. To quantify the absolute abundance of each unique TCRbeta CDR3 rearrangement, sequence reads were collapsed and filtered. For each sample, productive Simpson clonality was calculated by taking the square root of Simpson's diversity index across productive rearrangements. TCRdb retrieved this table from immuneACCESS and kept in-frame rearrangements only. Not all clones are present; in checked studies, unresolved V genes account for under half, and no reason is known for the remainder. That table furnishes V, J and clone size, whereas the DNA furnished D and trimming. This sample gives about 88,000 clones in total; 70% to 90% of them show up just once. The ten largest make up roughly 3% of the sample.

The receptor chain draws on TRBV4-3 and TRBJ2-7; 8 bases in between match TRBD2. The source material was peripheral blood. The TCR sequence derives from a woman at least 80 years old with acute or convalescent COVID-19. The CDR3 here reads CASSQGRRGDYEQYF. The nucleotide sequence reads as follows: TGCGCCAGCAGCCAAGGACGGCGGGGGGACTACGAGCAGTACTTC.